Below, 4 T cell receptor beta chains from the same sample are listed, as sequenced in a study of T cells in Graves' hyperthyroidism and ophthalmopathy. RNA transcripts yielded amplified TCR beta CDR3 regions. The HTBI set primed first-round TCR CDR3 RT-PCR. A single record per CDR3 protein comes from TCRdb applying MiXCR to the multiplex PCR reads. Of under 400,000 distinct CDR3 sequences in the sample, 18% were seen once. Input material: blood. Source of these receptors: a woman aged 45-59 years with Graves' hyperthyroidism.

The chain joins TRBV28 to TRBJ1-1; possibly TRBD1 for D (5 bases). CDR3 size: 13 residues. Per the germline V gene, CDR1 is MDHEN and CDR2 is SYDVKM. Trimming pared 6 bases from V and 3 bases from J, leaving 11 bases between. The CDR3 region is CASRGGSDTEAFF. The CDR3 nucleotides read TGTGCCAGCAGGGGGGGGAGTGACACTGAAGCTTTCTTT.

The table lists this clonotype with many counts. The rearrangement uses TRBV2 and TRBJ1-2; TRBD1 agrees at 7 bases. Germline loops: CDR1 SNHLY, CDR2 FYNNEI. This CDR3 has 16 amino acids. J was trimmed by 7 bases and V by 2 bases; bases with no gene match: 13. The CDR3 DNA follows: TGTGCCAGCAGTGAATCGGGACAGCGGTCGGGGTTTGGCTACACCTTC. Its translation is CASSESGQRSGFGYTF.

The chain employs TRBV19 and TRBJ2-5; a weak D match, TRBD1 (6 bases). Between the trimmed V and J ends, which lost 2 bases and 5 bases, there was a span of 9 bases. The CDR3 is 13 amino acids. CDR1 and CDR2 from the germline V gene are LNHDA and SQIVND (reference sequence). In DNA, the CDR3 is TGTGCCAGTAGTATAAACAGGGCGGAGACCCAGTACTTC. This translates into CASSINRAETQYF.

This clonotype occurred many times. The CDR3 bases are TGTGCCTGGAGCGGGGCCTCCACAGATACGCAGTATTTT. It yields the protein CAWSGASTDTQYF. The chain carries TRBV30 and TRBJ2-3; the D call may be TRBD1 or TRBD2 (5 bases each). The CDR3 has 13 residues. Trimming took 3 bases from V and 2 from J, leaving 9 bases between them. The germline V gene encodes CDR1 GTSNPN and CDR2 SVGIG (reference sequence).